This T cell receptor beta chain comes out of a study of T cells in Graves' hyperthyroidism and ophthalmopathy. Trimming cost V 7 bases and J 1 base; bases outside gene matches: 8. CDR3 size: 15 residues. Amplification targeted TCR beta CDR3 regions from RNA transcripts. When the TCR CDR3 underwent first-round RT-PCR, the HTBI primer set was used. TCRdb processed the multiplex PCR reads anew with MiXCR; each CDR3 protein has one entry. Of about 500,000 distinct CDR3 sequences listed, approximately 15% are singletons. The sample taken for sequencing was blood. The J gene is TRBJ2-3, the V gene TRBV12-3 or TRBV12-4; 7 bases map to TRBD2. The sequence was collected from a young woman with Graves' hyperthyroidism. CDR3 residues: CASTPLAARTDTQYF. The CDR3 DNA is TGTGCCAGCACCCCGCTAGCGGCTCGCACAGATACGCAGTATTTT.